A single sample gave rise to the 28 T cell receptor beta chains below, sequenced in a study of identical twins. MiXCR, run by TCRdb on the 5' RACE reads, gives a single entry per CDR3 protein. The sample consists of fewer than 550,000 distinct CDR3 sequences, 15% of them appearing once. These data were likewise used in another study, on yellow fever vaccine responses in identical twins.

The sequencing sample was made of CD4+ T cells sorted from blood. These receptors were collected from a woman in her late teens or twenties in good health.

This rearrangement joins TRBV20-1 to TRBJ2-1; tentatively, D is TRBD1 (6 bases). Germline CDR1 and CDR2: DFQATT and SNEGSKA (reference sequence). CDR3 size: 16 residues. V lost 3 bases and J lost 3, with 18 bases in between. CDR3 nucleotides: TGCAGTGCTAGGGAAGACAGGTCCGGGTTCTACAATGAGCAGTTCTTC. The encoded protein is CSAREDRSGFYNEQFF.

The V gene is TRBV5-1, the J gene TRBJ2-1; D call uncertain. CDR1 and CDR2 (germline): SGHRS, YFSETQ. The V gene lost 5 bases and the J gene lost 8 bases, with 20 bases spanning the gap. The CDR3 runs to 15 residues. The CDR3 loop is CASSAPYYSGDEQFF. CDR3 DNA sequence: TGCGCCAGCAGTGCCCCTTACTACTCGGGCGATGAGCAGTTCTTC.

CDR3 DNA sequence: TGTGCCAGCAGCTTTCTACAGGGCGGGGCTGAAGCTTTCTTT. Its translation is CASSFLQGGAEAFF. The chain recombines TRBV11-2 with TRBJ1-1; D might be TRBD1 (6 bases). The germline V gene has CDR1 SGHAT and CDR2 FQNNGV. The CDR3 spans 14 residues. V was shortened by 3 bases and J by 6 bases, with 14 bases between the two germline ends.

The chain recombines TRBV7-6 with TRBJ2-2; D is perhaps TRBD2 (5 bases). V lost 4 bases to trimming and J lost 5 bases, with 8 bases between them. CDR1 is SGHVS and CDR2 is FNYEAQ in the germline V gene. This CDR3 comprises 13 residues. The CDR3 DNA follows: TGTGCCAGCAGCTATAGCGTGACCGGGGAGCTGTTTTTT. It encodes CASSYSVTGELFF.

The rearrangement uses TRBV7-2 and TRBJ1-5; 11 bases fit TRBD1. The CDR3 length is 16 residues. CDR1 is SGHTA, CDR2 FQGNSA, per germline. J lost 6 bases, V lost 5 bases, and 9 bases had no gene match. The CDR3 region is CASSRPDRGLGQPQHF. In nucleotides, the CDR3 is TGTGCCAGCAGCCGTCCGGACAGGGGGCTTGGTCAGCCCCAGCATTTT.

This clonotype was counted between two and nine times. J is TRBJ2-1 and V is TRBV7-2, with D perhaps TRBD1 (5 bases). The V gene lost 2 bases and the J gene lost 10 bases, with 18 bases spanning the gap. From germline, CDR1 is SGHTA and CDR2 FQGNSA. The CDR3 length is 15 residues. The CDR3 nucleotides read TGTGCCAGCAGCTTAAAGGCAGGGAACTCGAGAGAGCAGTTCTTC. Protein sequence: CASSLKAGNSREQFF.

This sequence joins TRBV12-3 or TRBV12-4 and TRBJ2-1, with D possibly matching TRBD1 (6 bases). CDR3 length equals 13 residues. V lost 6 bases, J lost 6 bases, and 12 bases lay in between. The CDR3 DNA follows: TGTGCCAGCAGCCTACAGGGTTCCAATGAGCAGTTCTTC. This codes for CASSLQGSNEQFF.

This clonotype turned up a few times. The chain employs TRBV20-1 and TRBJ2-3; TRBD2 might be the D (5 bases). Trimming removed 3 bases from V and 4 bases from J, with 17 bases in between. The CDR3 spans 15 residues. Germline CDR1 DFQATT, CDR2 SNEGSKA (reference sequence). The CDR3 DNA reads TGCAGTGCTAGCCCACTAGAGCCTTTAGCAGATACGCAGTATTTT. Residues: CSASPLEPLADTQYF.

The chain is built from TRBV7-2 and TRBJ1-3; 9 bases align to TRBD1. With V trimmed by 0 bases and J by 4 bases, 4 bases remained unmatched. CDR3 length: 16 residues. Per germline, CDR1 SGHTA and CDR2 FQGNSA. Here the CDR3 reads CASSLAGTGMGNTIYF. CDR3 bases: TGTGCCAGCAGCTTAGCGGGGACAGGGATGGGAAACACCATATATTTT. The full variable domain, in which reference TRBV7-2 and TRBJ1-3 provide the parts outside the CDR3, is GAGVSQSPSNKVTEKGKDVELRCDPISGHTALYWYRQSLGQGLEFLIYFQGNSAPDKSGLPSDRFSAERTGGSVSTLTIQRTQQEDSAVYLCASSLAGTGMGNTIYFGEGSWLTVV.

This sequence joins TRBV3-1 and TRBJ2-5; 14 bases are shared with TRBD2. The CDR3 runs to 16 residues. Trimming at V came to 1 base and at J to 4 bases, leaving 2 bases not matched to a gene. The germline V gene has CDR1 LGHDT and CDR2 YNNKEL (reference sequence). CDR3 DNA: TGTGCCAGCAGCCAAGGGGGACTAGCGGGAGTAGAGACCCAGTACTTC. Encoded protein: CASSQGGLAGVETQYF.

The V and J genes are TRBV29-1 and TRBJ1-4, with D perhaps matching TRBD1 (6 bases). With 6 bases removed from V and 6 bases from J, the gap between germline ends came to 11 bases. The germline gives CDR1 SQVTM, CDR2 ANQGSEA. CDR3 length: 12 residues. CDR3 residues: CSVQGYDEKLFF. For the CDR3, the DNA is TGCAGCGTACAGGGATATGATGAAAAACTGTTTTTT.

This clonotype has a handful of counts. This chain connects TRBV15 to TRBJ1-3; 8 positions match TRBD1. Trimming took 4 bases from V and 4 from J; bases not matched to a gene: 3. The CDR3 runs 14 residues. The germline CDR1 and CDR2 sequences are LNHNV and YYDKDF (reference sequence). The CDR3 region has the DNA TGTGCCACCAGCAAGCAGGGGGCGGGAAACACCATATATTTT. It is translated as CATSKQGAGNTIYF.

This clonotype was observed a few times. V is TRBV7-8 and J is TRBJ2-7; D remains unclear. Trimming stripped 5 bases from V and 2 bases from J, with 16 bases between. The germline V gene has CDR1 SGHVS and CDR2 FQNEAQ. The CDR3 sequence is 15 residues long. The CDR3, as DNA: TGTGCCAGCAGCGTCCGGGCCCTAGAAACCTACGAGCAGTACTTC. Translating it yields CASSVRALETYEQYF.

This clonotype occurred a few times. This chain links TRBV29-1 with TRBJ2-7; 11 nucleotides match TRBD2. The V gene end was trimmed by 7 bases and the J gene end by 7 bases; junction bases not matched to a gene: 9. This CDR3 is built from 13 residues. Per the germline V gene, CDR1 is SQVTM and CDR2 is ANQGSEA. Here the CDR3 DNA reads TGCAGCGCGACACTAGCGGGAGTGGGTGAGCAGTACTTC. Translating it yields CSATLAGVGEQYF.

This clonotype was counted once. The genes are TRBV7-9 and TRBJ2-3, with TRBD1 matching 8 bases. J lost 0 bases, V lost 5 bases, and 7 bases had no gene match. The CDR3 sequence is 16 residues long. CDR1 is SEHNR, CDR2 FQNEAQ, per germline (reference sequence). The CDR3 nucleotides read TGTGCCAGCAGCCCACGGACAGGGTCTAGCACAGATACGCAGTATTTT. It yields the protein CASSPRTGSSTDTQYF.

This clonotype showed up just a few times. V and J are TRBV28 and TRBJ2-5, with unresolved D. This CDR3 region has 15 residues. Germline V gives CDR1 MDHEN, CDR2 SYDVKM. Trimming stripped 2 bases from V and 5 bases from J, with 15 bases between. CDR3: CASSLAGTITETQYF. The CDR3 DNA reads TGTGCCAGCAGTTTAGCTGGCACGATAACCGAGACCCAGTACTTC. The variable domain in full, with the rest retrieved from reference TRBV28 and TRBJ2-5, is DVKVTQSSRYLVKRTGEKVFLECVQDMDHENMFWYRQDPGLGLRLIYFSYDVKMKEKGDIPEGYSVSREKKERFSLILESASTNQTSMYLCASSLAGTITETQYFGPGTRLLVL.

This clonotype was seen a handful of times. The V gene is TRBV12-3 or TRBV12-4, the J gene TRBJ1-5; 7 bases map to TRBD1. The CDR3 covers 16 residues. V was pared by 0 bases and J by 3 bases, with 5 bases of the junction left unmatched. CDR3 in DNA: TGTGCCAGCAGTTTAGCGCAAGGGACAGCCAATCAGCCCCAGCATTTT. Residues: CASSLAQGTANQPQHF.

The gene calls are TRBV19 and TRBJ2-2; TRBD1 aligns across 7 bases. Germline V gene lookup returns CDR1 LNHDA and CDR2 SQIVND (reference sequence). The CDR3 consists of 15 residues. J lost 2 bases, V lost 7 bases, and 7 bases had no gene match. CDR3 loop: CASTPTGYNTGELFF. The CDR3 region has the DNA TGTGCCAGTACCCCGACAGGGTACAACACCGGGGAGCTGTTTTTT.

This clonotype appeared many times. This chain uses TRBV5-5 with TRBJ1-1; 8 bases agree with TRBD1. CDR1 is SGHKS and CDR2 is YYEKEE in the germline V gene (reference sequence). This CDR3 region has 13 residues. V trimming: 7 bases; J trimming: 1 base; junction bases outside the gene matches: 3. The CDR3 DNA reads TGTGCCAGCGCAACAGGGGGGAACACTGAAGCTTTCTTT. Translating gives CASATGGNTEAFF.

V gene TRBV7-9 combines with J gene TRBJ1-1; a weak D match, TRBD1 (5 bases). Germline V CDR1 and CDR2: SEHNR, FQNEAQ (reference sequence). Trimming removed 5 bases at V and 7 bases at J, with 17 bases between. The CDR3 extends over 14 amino acids. In nucleotides, the CDR3 is TGTGCCAGCAGCCCGAGGGGTATAAGTGATGAAGCTTTCTTT. It codes for CASSPRGISDEAFF. Full variable domain (remainder filled in from reference TRBV7-9 and TRBJ1-1): DTGVSQNPRHKITKRGQNVTFRCDPISEHNRLYWYRQTLGQGPEFLTYFQNEAQLEKSRLLSDRFSAERPKGSFSTLEIQRTEQGDSAMYLCASSPRGISDEAFFGQGTRLTVV.

This clonotype was seen only once. The chain combines TRBV25-1 with TRBJ2-2; D unresolved. This CDR3 is built from 13 residues. The V gene lost 3 bases and the J gene lost 6 bases, with 8 bases spanning the gap. Germline CDR1 is MGHDK and CDR2 is SYGVNS. CDR3 sequence reads: CASSDSGAGELFF. DNA of the CDR3: TGTGCCAGCAGTGACTCTGGGGCCGGGGAGCTGTTTTTT.

The chain joins TRBV7-8 to TRBJ2-5, with 12 nucleotides matching TRBD2. Germline CDR1 is SGHVS and CDR2 is FQNEAQ. The CDR3 spans 20 residues. V dropped 2 bases and J dropped 3; count of bases not matched to a gene: 16. The chain's CDR3 is CASSLSFRGRWTSGEETQYF. In DNA, the CDR3 is TGTGCCAGCAGCTTATCCTTCAGGGGGCGCTGGACTAGCGGGGAAGAGACCCAGTACTTC.

J is TRBJ1-6 and V is TRBV20-1, with unresolved D. CDR1 and CDR2 from the germline V gene are DFQATT and SNEGSKA (reference sequence). V shed 1 base and J shed 6 bases, with 7 bases lying between them. This CDR3 comprises 13 residues. CDR3 protein: CSARGRGNSPLHF. The CDR3 DNA follows: TGCAGTGCTAGAGGACGGGGTAATTCACCCCTCCACTTT.

This chain connects TRBV10-3 to TRBJ2-2, with D possibly matching TRBD2 (6 bases). V lost 0 bases and J 5 bases, leaving 13 bases between the germline ends. Germline V CDR1 and CDR2: ENHRY, SYGVKD. The CDR3 totals 16 residues. DNA of the CDR3: TGTGCCATCAGTGAGTCGAAGACGGGGGAAACCGGGGAGCTGTTTTTT. Protein sequence: CAISESKTGETGELFF.

This rearrangement joins TRBV5-1 to TRBJ2-1; 10 nucleotides match TRBD1. The CDR3 has 14 residues. With 4 bases clipped from V and 8 bases from J, the junction kept 6 bases outside the gene matches. From germline, CDR1 is SGHRS and CDR2 YFSETQ. DNA of the CDR3: TGCGCCAGCAGCAGACAGGGGGCGTTTGATGAGCAGTTCTTC. Its translation: CASSRQGAFDEQFF.

This chain uses TRBV12-3 or TRBV12-4 with TRBJ2-2, with D tentatively TRBD2 (6 bases). Trimming left V 6 bases short and J 1 base short, with 12 bases between. The CDR3 sequence is 15 residues long. CDR3 in amino acids: CASSWAGWNTGELFF. The CDR3 DNA reads TGTGCCAGCAGCTGGGCGGGGTGGAACACCGGGGAGCTGTTTTTT.

CDR3 nucleotides: TGTGCCACCGCGACAGGGATGGCCGATACGCAGTATTTT. Translated: CATATGMADTQYF. J is TRBJ2-3 and V is TRBV10-3, with 7 nucleotides matching TRBD1. V trimming: 10 bases; J trimming: 6 bases; junction bases outside the gene matches: 10. Germline CDR1 and CDR2: ENHRY and SYGVKD. The CDR3 consists of 13 residues.

The genes are TRBV20-1 and TRBJ2-2, with 10 nucleotides matching TRBD2. The CDR3 covers 18 residues. Losses at the gene ends were 1 base for V and 0 bases for J; bases not matched to a gene: 8. Germline CDR1 is DFQATT and CDR2 is SNEGSKA (reference sequence). CDR3 loop: CSARGDGSGGTNTGELFF. CDR3 in DNA: TGCAGTGCTAGAGGGGATGGTAGCGGGGGGACGAACACCGGGGAGCTGTTTTTT.